Shown below are 15 T cell receptor beta chains from a single sample sequenced in a study of blood T cell repertoires in COVID-19. Sequenced by immunoSEQ multiplex PCR; TCRdb stores in-frame clones only, minus some. The sample lists 55,000 to 65,000 clones, around 90% occurring once. Material: peripheral blood. These receptors originate from a human donor with acute or convalescent COVID-19. The donor label of this sample is uncertain.

The chain employs TRBV30 and TRBJ2-2; tentative D call: TRBD2 (5 bases). V was clipped by 5 bases and J by 3 bases, with 13 bases between them. The CDR3 is 14 residues long. CDR1 is GTSNPN, CDR2 SVGIG, per germline (reference sequence). The CDR3: CAWQTRADTGELFF. CDR3 DNA: TGTGCCTGGCAGACGAGGGCAGACACCGGGGAGCTGTTTTTT.

The chain has TRBV5-5 and TRBJ1-5, with TRBD1 matching 7 bases. The V segment lost 4 bases and the J segment 7 bases; nucleotides outside the gene matches: 14. The CDR3 extends over 16 amino acids. The germline V gene has CDR1 SGHKS and CDR2 YYEKEE (reference sequence). The CDR3 is CASSRSSTGNSQPQHF. CDR3 in DNA: TGTGCCAGCAGCCGCAGCTCGACAGGGAATTCACAGCCCCAGCATTTT.

The V gene is TRBV6-5, the J gene TRBJ2-2; no definite D call. V lost 2 bases, J lost 6 bases, and 16 bases lay in between. From germline, CDR1 is MNHEY and CDR2 SVGAGI. CDR3 length: 16 amino acids. CDR3 sequence: CASSYGLIRTAGELFF. CDR3 in DNA: TGTGCCAGCAGTTACGGTCTAATTCGTACAGCCGGGGAGCTGTTTTTT.

This clone was seen more than once but under ten times. The V gene is TRBV19, the J gene TRBJ2-7; the match to TRBD1 covers 7 bases. This CDR3 has 17 amino acids. Germline V gives CDR1 LNHDA, CDR2 SQIVND (reference sequence). V dropped 2 bases and J dropped 2; count of bases not matched to a gene: 12. Written as DNA, the CDR3 is TGTGCCAGTAGTATACAGGCGCGACTGGACAGGACCTACGAGCAGTACTTC. Translation: CASSIQARLDRTYEQYF.

The rearrangement uses TRBV6-5 and TRBJ1-1, with 8 bases lining up with TRBD1. This CDR3 has 15 residues. V was pared by 2 bases and J by 0 bases, with 2 bases of the junction left unmatched. Germline lookup yields CDR1 MNHEY and CDR2 SVGAGI. The CDR3 DNA is TGTGCCAGCAGTTACGGGACAGGTATGAACACTGAAGCTTTCTTT. The encoded protein is CASSYGTGMNTEAFF.

V gene TRBV27 combines with J gene TRBJ1-5; D not resolved. The CDR3 runs 13 residues. Deletions cut 4 bases from V and 7 bases from J, with 11 bases between. Per germline, CDR1 MNHEY and CDR2 SMNVEV (reference sequence). The CDR3 loop is CASSSGERQPQHF. The CDR3 coding sequence is TGTGCCAGCAGTTCCGGAGAGAGACAGCCCCAGCATTTT.

V gene TRBV5-1 combines with J gene TRBJ1-6; tentatively, D is TRBD1 (5 bases). Germline V CDR1 and CDR2: SGHRS, YFSETQ. The germline V and J ends were trimmed by 3 bases and 8 bases, with 12 bases remaining between them. This CDR3 has 14 residues. DNA of the CDR3: TGCGCCAGCAGCTCTCTATTACAGGATTCACCCCTCCACTTT. Its protein product is CASSSLLQDSPLHF.

The chain employs TRBV5-1 and TRBJ2-7; 10 bases fit TRBD1. The CDR3 is made up of 16 amino acids. The V and J ends lost 2 bases and 7 bases, in that order; junction bases with no gene match: 12. Germline CDR1 and CDR2: SGHRS and YFSETQ. This chain's CDR3 is CASSFIRGTGASEQYF. CDR3 in DNA: TGCGCCAGCAGCTTCATTAGGGGGACAGGGGCCAGTGAGCAGTACTTC.

The gene calls are TRBV6-4 and TRBJ2-1; D might be TRBD1 (6 bases). The CDR3 covers 15 residues. Germline CDR1 and CDR2: MRHNA and SNTAGT. Trimming took 2 bases from V and 4 from J, leaving 12 bases between them. The chain's CDR3 is CASSDLQGGYNEQFF. In nucleotides, the CDR3 is TGTGCCAGCAGTGACCTACAGGGCGGATACAATGAGCAGTTCTTC.

J is TRBJ2-5 and V is TRBV24-1; D possibly corresponds to TRBD2 (6 bases). The V gene lost 8 bases and the J gene lost 2 bases, with 14 bases spanning the gap. This CDR3 is 14 amino acids long. The germline V gene has CDR1 KGHDR and CDR2 SFDVKD. The CDR3 bases are TGTGCCACCATGAAAGCGGGTCTACAAGAGACCCAGTACTTC. Its translation: CATMKAGLQETQYF.

This chain uses TRBV7-8 with TRBJ2-7; 7 positions match TRBD2. This CDR3 comprises 12 residues. The V segment lost 7 bases and the J segment 2 bases; nucleotides outside the gene matches: 2. The germline V gene encodes CDR1 SGHVS and CDR2 FQNEAQ. Here the CDR3 reads CASKAGAYEQYF. CDR3 nucleotides: TGTGCCAGCAAGGCGGGAGCCTACGAGCAGTACTTC.

V gene TRBV30 combines with J gene TRBJ1-2, with TRBD1 matching 9 bases. The germline gives CDR1 GTSNPN, CDR2 SVGIG (reference sequence). Unmatched junction bases numbered 3, after V lost 0 bases and J lost 1 base. The CDR3 runs 15 residues. The CDR3 DNA sequence: TGTGCCTGGAGTGTACAGGGGGCCCGTAACTATGGCTACACCTTC. Its translation: CAWSVQGARNYGYTF.

The J gene is TRBJ1-3, the V gene TRBV21-1. TRBV21-1 constitutes a pseudogene. This CDR3 has 16 residues. CDR3 sequence: CASSKARAGFGNTIYF. The CDR3 nucleotides are TGTGCCAGCAGCAAAGCGAGGGCAGGATTTGGAAACACCATATATTTT.

The chain employs TRBV24-1 and TRBJ2-4; D is ambiguous. The CDR3 runs to 13 residues. The V and J ends lost 9 bases and 2 bases respectively, with 10 bases between them. The V gene's germline CDR1 is KGHDR and CDR2 SFDVKD. The CDR3 DNA sequence: TGTGCCACCGTGGGCCTGACCAAAAACATTCAGTACTTC. Its translation: CATVGLTKNIQYF.

The chain combines TRBV14 with TRBJ2-2; tentative D call: TRBD2 (5 bases). This CDR3 has 15 amino acids. Trimming removed 0 bases at V and 4 bases at J, with 9 bases between. Germline CDR1 is SGHDN and CDR2 is FVKESK. CDR3 protein: CASSQDKRPTGELFF. The CDR3, as DNA: TGTGCCAGCAGCCAAGATAAGCGGCCCACCGGGGAGCTGTTTTTT. Variable domain in full (rest from reference TRBV14 and TRBJ2-2): EAGVTQFPSHSVIEKGQTVTLRCDPISGHDNLYWYRRVMGKEIKFLLHFVKESKQDESGMPNNRFLAERTGGTYSTLKVQPAELEDSGVYFCASSQDKRPTGELFFGEGSRLTVL.